Sequencing of this TCR beta chain was carried out in a study of blood T cell repertoires in COVID-19. About the research overall: Sample material is recorded as cDNA or gDNA derived from T cells, B-cell-depleted T cells, or PBMCs.

V dropped 2 bases and J dropped 5; count of bases not matched to a gene: 5. Germline V gene lookup returns CDR1 MDHEN and CDR2 SYDVKM. The CDR3 loop spans 14 amino acids. The protocol was immunoSEQ multiplex PCR, while the TCRdb copy is restricted to in-frame clones and leaves out a portion. The sample comprises about 240,000 clones, approximately 90% of which are singletons, and roughly 4% rests with the top ten. The gene calls are TRBV28 and TRBJ1-1; TRBD1 matches at 7 bases. This receptor was obtained from a woman in her twenties or thirties who had recovered from COVID-19. The material sequenced was PBMCs or T cells enriched from blood (not recorded which). In DNA, the CDR3 is TGTGCCAGCAGTTTAGGGCAGGGGGTTACTGAAGCTTTCTTT. This codes for CASSLGQGVTEAFF. Together with reference TRBV28 and TRBJ1-1, the CDR3 gives the full variable domain: DVKVTQSSRYLVKRTGEKVFLECVQDMDHENMFWYRQDPGLGLRLIYFSYDVKMKEKGDIPEGYSVSREKKERFSLILESASTNQTSMYLCASSLGQGVTEAFFGQGTRLTVV.